Ten or more counts support the clone carrying this T cell receptor (beta chain). What it binds is unknown. The CDR3 ends on some other residue instead of the conserved phenylalanine or tryptophan, so this is likely a read error. The limits of the CDR3 on the DNA are not certain, so only TCRdb's listed CDR3 is given. Clinical symptoms, serum thyroxine and TRAb, thyroid ultrasound and orbital computed tomography were used for the diagnoses. The sample originates from a study of T cells in Graves' hyperthyroidism and ophthalmopathy. General study findings and limits: Before onset, by a median of about six months, the model predicted ophthalmopathy. Researchers report that a 13 V-J model separated ophthalmopathy from stable hyperthyroidism. Expanded thyroid clonotypes (above 0.001) were mostly also found in blood.

Amplified TCR beta CDR3 regions came from RNA transcripts. Initially, a first-round RT-PCR of the TCR CDR3 employed the HTBI primer set. From the multiplex PCR reads, TCRdb called clonotypes with MiXCR, one entry per CDR3 protein. The table shows 450,000 to 700,000 distinct CDR3 sequences, with under 60% occurring only once. Including both end residues, the CDR3 is 9 amino acids long. Germline CDR1 and CDR2: SNHLY and FYNNEI. The specimen was peripheral blood or thyroid tissue (not recorded which). This sequence originates from an adult woman with Graves' disease, either hyperthyroidism or ophthalmopathy (not recorded which). This rearrangement joins TRBV2 to TRBJ2-7; TRBD1 is the table's D call and was not checked against the DNA. Here the CDR3 reads CASRLQPHR.